This TCR beta chain was identified during a study of cytomegalovirus exposure and HLA in healthy donors. Study conclusions and caveats: TCR beta chains numbering 164 were designated cytomegalovirus-associated. Follow-up analysis seemed to connect common viral pathogens with several of the most significant clusters identified. It was in a later analysis that TCR association rates were seen to vary by HLA locus, highest for DRB1 and lowest for HLA-C.

On this clone: The antigen is not known.

CDR3 length equals 18 residues. With 2 bases clipped from V and 4 bases from J, the junction kept 7 bases outside the gene matches. The germline V gene encodes CDR1 SEHNR and CDR2 FQNEAQ (reference sequence). Both 60 Vbeta primers and 13 Jbeta primers went into the PCR. TCRdb's table, derived via immunoSEQ multiplex PCR, lists solely in-frame clones and lacks some. The sample yields around 210,000 clones, around 78% seen once. V gene TRBV7-9 combines with J gene TRBJ2-3; 15 bases are shared with TRBD2. The material sequenced was PBMCs. The sequence derives from a boy between 10 and 17 years old in good health and CMV-seronegative. The CDR3 coding sequence is TGTGCCAGCAGCTTACAGCTAGGACTAGCGGGAGGGCCAGATACGCAGTATTTT. As protein: CASSLQLGLAGGPDTQYF.